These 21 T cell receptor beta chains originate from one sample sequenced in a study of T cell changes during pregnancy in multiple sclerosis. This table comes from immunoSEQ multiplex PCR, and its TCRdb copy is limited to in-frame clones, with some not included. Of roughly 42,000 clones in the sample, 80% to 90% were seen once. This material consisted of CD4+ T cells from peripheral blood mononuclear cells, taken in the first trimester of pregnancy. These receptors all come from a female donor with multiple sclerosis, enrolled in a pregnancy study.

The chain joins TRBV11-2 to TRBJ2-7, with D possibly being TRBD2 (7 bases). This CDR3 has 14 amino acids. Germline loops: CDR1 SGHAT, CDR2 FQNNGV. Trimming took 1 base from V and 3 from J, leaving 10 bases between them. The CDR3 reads CASSLAGGHYEQYF. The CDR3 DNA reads TGTGCCAGCAGCTTAGCCGGGGGGCACTACGAGCAGTACTTC.

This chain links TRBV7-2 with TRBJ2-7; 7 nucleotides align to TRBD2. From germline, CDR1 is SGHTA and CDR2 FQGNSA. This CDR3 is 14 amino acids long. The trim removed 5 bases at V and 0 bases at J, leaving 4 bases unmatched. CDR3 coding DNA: TGTGCCAGCAGCCCTCCGGGAGGCTCCTACGAGCAGTACTTC. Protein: CASSPPGGSYEQYF.

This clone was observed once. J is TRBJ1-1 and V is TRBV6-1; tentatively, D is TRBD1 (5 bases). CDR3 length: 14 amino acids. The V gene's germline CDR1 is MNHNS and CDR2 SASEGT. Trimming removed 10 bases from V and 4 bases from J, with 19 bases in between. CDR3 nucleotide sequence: TGTGCCACCTATCCTCAGGGAAGGAGCACTGAAGCTTTCTTT. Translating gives CATYPQGRSTEAFF.

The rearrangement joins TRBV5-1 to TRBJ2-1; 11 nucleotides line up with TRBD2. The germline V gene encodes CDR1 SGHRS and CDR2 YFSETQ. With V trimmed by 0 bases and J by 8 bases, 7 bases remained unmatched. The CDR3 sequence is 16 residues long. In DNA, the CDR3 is TGCGCCAGCAGCTTGGTAGCGGGAGGGCTTCCCCATGAGCAGTTCTTC. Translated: CASSLVAGGLPHEQFF.

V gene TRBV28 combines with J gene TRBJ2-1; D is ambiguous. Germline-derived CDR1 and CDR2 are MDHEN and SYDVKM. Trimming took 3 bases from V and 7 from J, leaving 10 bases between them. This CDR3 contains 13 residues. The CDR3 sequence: CASSFPVSNEQFF. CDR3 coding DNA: TGTGCCAGCAGTTTTCCGGTTTCGAATGAGCAGTTCTTC.

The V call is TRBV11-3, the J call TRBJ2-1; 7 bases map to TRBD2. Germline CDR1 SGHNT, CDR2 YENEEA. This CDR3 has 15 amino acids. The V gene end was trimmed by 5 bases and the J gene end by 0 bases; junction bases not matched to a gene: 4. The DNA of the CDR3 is TGTGCCAGCAGCCCTAGCGGTAGCTCCTACAATGAGCAGTTCTTC. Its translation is CASSPSGSSYNEQFF.

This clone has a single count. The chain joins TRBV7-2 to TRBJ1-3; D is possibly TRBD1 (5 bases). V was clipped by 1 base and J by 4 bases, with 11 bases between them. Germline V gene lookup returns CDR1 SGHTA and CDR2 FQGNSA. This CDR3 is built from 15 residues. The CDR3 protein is CASSLGGAGGNTIYF. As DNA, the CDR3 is TGTGCCAGCAGCTTAGGCGGGGCGGGGGGAAACACCATATATTTT. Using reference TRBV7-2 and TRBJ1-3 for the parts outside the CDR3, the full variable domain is GAGVSQSPSNKVTEKGKDVELRCDPISGHTALYWYRQSLGQGLEFLIYFQGNSAPDKSGLPSDRFSAERTGGSVSTLTIQRTQQEDSAVYLCASSLGGAGGNTIYFGEGSWLTVV.

The CDR3 protein is CASSSRTGSNTEAFF. CDR3 in DNA: TGTGCCAGCAGTTCCAGGACAGGGTCTAACACTGAAGCTTTCTTT. This chain connects TRBV28 to TRBJ1-1; TRBD1 matches at 8 bases. CDR1 MDHEN and CDR2 SYDVKM come from the germline V gene. Unmatched junction bases numbered 6, after V lost 4 bases and J lost 2 bases. This CDR3 is built from 15 residues.

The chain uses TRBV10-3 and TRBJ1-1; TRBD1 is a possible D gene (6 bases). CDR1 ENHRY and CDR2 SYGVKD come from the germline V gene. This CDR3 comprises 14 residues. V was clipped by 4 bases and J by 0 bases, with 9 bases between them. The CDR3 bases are TGTGCCATCAGTGCAACAGGGATGAACACTGAAGCTTTCTTT. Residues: CAISATGMNTEAFF.

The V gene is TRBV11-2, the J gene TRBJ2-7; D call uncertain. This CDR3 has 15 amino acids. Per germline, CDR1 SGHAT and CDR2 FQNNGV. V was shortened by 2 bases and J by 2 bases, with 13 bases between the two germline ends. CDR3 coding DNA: TGTGCCAGCAGCTTAAGAGTCGACACCACCTACGAGCAGTACTTC. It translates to CASSLRVDTTYEQYF.

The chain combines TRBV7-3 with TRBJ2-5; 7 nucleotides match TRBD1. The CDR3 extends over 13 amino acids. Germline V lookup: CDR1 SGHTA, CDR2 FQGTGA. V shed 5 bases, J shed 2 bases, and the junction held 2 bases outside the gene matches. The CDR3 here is CASSRDSQETQYF. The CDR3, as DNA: TGTGCCAGCAGCCGGGACAGTCAAGAGACCCAGTACTTC.

CDR3 sequence (DNA): TGTGCCTACGGGACTATCTCCTACAATGAGCAGTTCTTC. Residues: CAYGTISYNEQFF. The genes are TRBV2 and TRBJ2-1; 7 nucleotides agree with TRBD2. The CDR3 consists of 13 residues. Germline-derived CDR1 and CDR2 are SNHLY and FYNNEI. Trimming cost V 11 bases and J 0 bases; bases outside gene matches: 4.

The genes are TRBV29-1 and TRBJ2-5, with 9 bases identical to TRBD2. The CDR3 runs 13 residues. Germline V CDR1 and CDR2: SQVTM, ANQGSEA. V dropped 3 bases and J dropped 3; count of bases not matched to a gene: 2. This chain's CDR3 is CSVDSGRKETQYF. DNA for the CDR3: TGCAGCGTTGACAGCGGGAGGAAAGAGACCCAGTACTTC. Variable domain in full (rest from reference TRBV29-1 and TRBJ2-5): SAVISQKPSRDICQRGTSLTIQCQVDSQVTMMFWYRQQPGQSLTLIATANQGSEATYESGFVIDKFPISRPNLTFSTLTVSNMSPEDSSIYLCSVDSGRKETQYFGPGTRLLVL.

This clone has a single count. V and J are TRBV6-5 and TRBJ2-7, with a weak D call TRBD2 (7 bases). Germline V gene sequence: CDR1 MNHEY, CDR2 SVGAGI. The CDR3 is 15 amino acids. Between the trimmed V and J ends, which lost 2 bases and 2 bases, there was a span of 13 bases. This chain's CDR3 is CASSYGGLAAYEQYF. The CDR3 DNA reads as TGTGCCAGCAGTTACGGGGGGCTAGCGGCCTACGAGCAGTACTTC.

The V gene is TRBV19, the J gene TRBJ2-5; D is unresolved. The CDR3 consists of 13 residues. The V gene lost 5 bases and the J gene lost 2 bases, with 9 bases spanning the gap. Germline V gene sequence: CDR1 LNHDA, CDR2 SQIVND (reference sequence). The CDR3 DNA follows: TGTGCCAGTAGTCACTTACAGCAAGAGACCCAGTACTTC. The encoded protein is CASSHLQQETQYF. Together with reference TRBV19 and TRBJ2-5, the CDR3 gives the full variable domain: DGGITQSPKYLFRKEGQNVTLSCEQNLNHDAMYWYRQDPGQGLRLIYYSQIVNDFQKGDIAEGYSVSREKKESFPLTVTSAQKNPTAFYLCASSHLQQETQYFGPGTRLLVL.

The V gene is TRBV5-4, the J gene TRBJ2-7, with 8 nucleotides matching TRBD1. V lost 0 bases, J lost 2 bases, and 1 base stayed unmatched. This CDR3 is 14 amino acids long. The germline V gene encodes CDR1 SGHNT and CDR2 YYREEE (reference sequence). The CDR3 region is CASSLVGQAYEQYF. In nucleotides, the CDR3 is TGTGCCAGCAGCTTGGTGGGACAGGCCTACGAGCAGTACTTC.

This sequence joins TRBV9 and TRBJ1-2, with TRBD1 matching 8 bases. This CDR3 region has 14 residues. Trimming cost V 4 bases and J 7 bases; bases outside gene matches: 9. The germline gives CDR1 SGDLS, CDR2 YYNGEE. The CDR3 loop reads CASSLPGGVGGYTF. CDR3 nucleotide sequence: TGTGCCAGCAGCCTCCCAGGGGGCGTCGGTGGCTACACCTTC.

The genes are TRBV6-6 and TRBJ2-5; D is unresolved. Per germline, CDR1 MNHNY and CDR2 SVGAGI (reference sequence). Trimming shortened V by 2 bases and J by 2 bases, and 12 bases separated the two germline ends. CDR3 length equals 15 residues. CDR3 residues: CASSYPRAGQETQYF. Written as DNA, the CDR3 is TGTGCCAGCAGTTACCCCCGTGCAGGTCAAGAGACCCAGTACTTC.

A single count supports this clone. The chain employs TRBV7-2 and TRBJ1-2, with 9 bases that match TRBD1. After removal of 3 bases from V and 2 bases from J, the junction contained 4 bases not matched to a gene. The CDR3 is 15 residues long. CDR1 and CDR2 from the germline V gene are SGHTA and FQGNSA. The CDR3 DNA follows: TGTGCCAGCAGCTTGGGGGGGACAGGGAACTATGGCTACACCTTC. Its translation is CASSLGGTGNYGYTF.

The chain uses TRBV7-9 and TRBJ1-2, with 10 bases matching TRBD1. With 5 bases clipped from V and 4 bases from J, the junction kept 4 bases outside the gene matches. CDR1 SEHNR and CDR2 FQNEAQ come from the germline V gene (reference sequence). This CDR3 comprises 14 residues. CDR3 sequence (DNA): TGTGCCAGCAGCCAACGGGACAGGGGCTATGGCTACACCTTC. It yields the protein CASSQRDRGYGYTF.

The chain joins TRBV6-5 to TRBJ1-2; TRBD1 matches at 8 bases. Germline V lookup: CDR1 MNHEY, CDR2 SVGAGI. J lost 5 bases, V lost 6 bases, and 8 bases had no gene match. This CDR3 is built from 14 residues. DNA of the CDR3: TGTGCCAGCAGCAGTGGGACAGGCCTATATGGCTACACCTTC. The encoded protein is CASSSGTGLYGYTF.